This TCR beta chain was captured in a study of persistence of HIV-infected CD4 T cells. The libraries were made with immunoSEQ version 4 in survey mode. Produced via immunoSEQ multiplex PCR; TCRdb's table is partial and in-frame only. The table shows 35,000 to 50,000 clones, with roughly nine tenths occurring only once. Cells were stimulated nonspecifically with anti-CD3/anti-CD28 magnetic beads. Responding CD4+ T cells were sorted by upregulation of both CD40 ligand and CD69. Turning to this clone: Antigen unknown.

In germline, CDR1 is SGHRS, CDR2 YFSETQ. J lost 0 bases, V lost 0 bases, and 5 bases had no gene match. The CDR3 runs to 17 residues. The source material was CD4+ T cells sorted from PBMCs after approximately 20-hour stimulation, sampled from a patient who received antiretroviral therapy. The receptor was derived from an adult man with HIV who was CMV-seropositive. The V and J genes are TRBV5-1 and TRBJ2-3; 9 bases match TRBD2. CDR3 in amino acids: CASSLDVAGVSTDTQYF. The DNA for the CDR3 is TGCGCCAGCAGCTTGGACGTAGCGGGGGTTAGCACAGATACGCAGTATTTT.